This TCR beta chain was retrieved from a study of T cell clonality in common variable immunodeficiency. Here immunoSEQ multiplex PCR was the method, and the copy in TCRdb shows in-frame clones only, minus some. The sample presents about 40,000 clones, none singletons. This CDR3 contains 15 residues. Unmatched junction bases numbered 3, after V lost 4 bases and J lost 6 bases. In germline, CDR1 is SEHNR, CDR2 FQNEAQ (reference sequence). This clone was observed a few times. The read ends 3 residues before the CDR3 terminus; that terminus is restored from the germline J gene. The sample was peripheral blood mononuclear cells. The receptor was isolated from a person aged 18 to 75 in good health. V is TRBV7-9 and J is TRBJ2-1; 13 nucleotides match TRBD2. This CDR3 reads CASSSGTSGANEQFF. The covered CDR3 bases are TGTGCCAGCAGCTCAGGGACTAGCGGGGCCAATGAG.